Included here is one T cell receptor beta chain sequence, with context. Its specificity is unknown. Expressed TCRB transcripts were sequenced after all isolated RNA was converted to cDNA. The data were produced by immunoSEQ multiplex PCR, yet TCRdb's version contains in-frame clones alone and is incomplete. The table lists about 900,000 clones, roughly a sixth of them singletons. Germline values: CDR1 SGHRS, CDR2 YFSETQ. The CDR3 loop spans 16 amino acids. V was trimmed by 0 bases and J by 0 bases, leaving 11 bases between them. The data are from a study of beta chain features in type 1 diabetes. Overall study findings and caveats: PCR might show a preference for shorter templates, equally across patients and controls.

The J gene is TRBJ2-3, the V gene TRBV5-1; D is possibly TRBD1 or TRBD2 (5 bases each). The sequence was obtained from a young woman in good health. Sequencing was performed on naive CD4+ T cells from blood. The CDR3 is CASSLGGTTSTDTQYF. The DNA of the CDR3 is TGCGCCAGCAGCTTGGGTGGGACCACCAGCACAGATACGCAGTATTTT.